The source of this TCR beta chain is a study of blood T cell repertoires in COVID-19. On the study more broadly: Sites across the United States, Italy and Spain contributed samples from acute and convalescent COVID-19.

The V end was cut by 5 bases, the J end by 1 base, with 17 bases between. Germline CDR1 reads KGHSH; CDR2 reads LQKENI. The CDR3 is 16 amino acids. Assignments of participants to cohorts depended upon their own reported clinical history. TCRdb keeps only in-frame clones here, not all; method: immunoSEQ multiplex PCR. The top ten hold less than 8% of the sample, which has approximately 200,000 clones, approximately 80% seen once. This clone has just a few counts. This rearrangement joins TRBV18 to TRBJ1-1, with D possibly TRBD1 on 6 matching bases. Sequences were obtained from PBMCs or T cells enriched from blood (not recorded which). The sequence was obtained from a woman between 40 and 50 years old with acute COVID-19. The CDR3 sequence is CASSSQGGGSNTEAFF. DNA for the CDR3: TGTGCCAGCTCATCACAAGGGGGGGGCTCGAACACTGAAGCTTTCTTT.